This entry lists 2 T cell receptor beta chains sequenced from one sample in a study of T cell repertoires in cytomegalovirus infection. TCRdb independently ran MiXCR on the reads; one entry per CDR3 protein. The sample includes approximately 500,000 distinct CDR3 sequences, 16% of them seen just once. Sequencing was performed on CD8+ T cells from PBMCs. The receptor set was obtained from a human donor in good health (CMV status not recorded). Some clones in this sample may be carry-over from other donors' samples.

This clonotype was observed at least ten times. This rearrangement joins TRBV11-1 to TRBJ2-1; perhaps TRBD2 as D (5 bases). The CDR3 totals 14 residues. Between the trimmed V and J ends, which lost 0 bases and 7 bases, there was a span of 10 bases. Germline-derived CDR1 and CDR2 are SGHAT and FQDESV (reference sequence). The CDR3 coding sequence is TGTGCCAGCAGCTTAGCGGGAGTGGGAAATGAGCAGTTCTTC. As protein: CASSLAGVGNEQFF.

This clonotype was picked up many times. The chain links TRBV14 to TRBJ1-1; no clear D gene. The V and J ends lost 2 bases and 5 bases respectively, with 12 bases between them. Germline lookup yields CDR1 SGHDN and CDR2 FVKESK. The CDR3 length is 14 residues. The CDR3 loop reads CASSQRKGNTEAFF. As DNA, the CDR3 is TGTGCCAGCAGCCAAAGGAAAGGGAATACTGAAGCTTTCTTT.